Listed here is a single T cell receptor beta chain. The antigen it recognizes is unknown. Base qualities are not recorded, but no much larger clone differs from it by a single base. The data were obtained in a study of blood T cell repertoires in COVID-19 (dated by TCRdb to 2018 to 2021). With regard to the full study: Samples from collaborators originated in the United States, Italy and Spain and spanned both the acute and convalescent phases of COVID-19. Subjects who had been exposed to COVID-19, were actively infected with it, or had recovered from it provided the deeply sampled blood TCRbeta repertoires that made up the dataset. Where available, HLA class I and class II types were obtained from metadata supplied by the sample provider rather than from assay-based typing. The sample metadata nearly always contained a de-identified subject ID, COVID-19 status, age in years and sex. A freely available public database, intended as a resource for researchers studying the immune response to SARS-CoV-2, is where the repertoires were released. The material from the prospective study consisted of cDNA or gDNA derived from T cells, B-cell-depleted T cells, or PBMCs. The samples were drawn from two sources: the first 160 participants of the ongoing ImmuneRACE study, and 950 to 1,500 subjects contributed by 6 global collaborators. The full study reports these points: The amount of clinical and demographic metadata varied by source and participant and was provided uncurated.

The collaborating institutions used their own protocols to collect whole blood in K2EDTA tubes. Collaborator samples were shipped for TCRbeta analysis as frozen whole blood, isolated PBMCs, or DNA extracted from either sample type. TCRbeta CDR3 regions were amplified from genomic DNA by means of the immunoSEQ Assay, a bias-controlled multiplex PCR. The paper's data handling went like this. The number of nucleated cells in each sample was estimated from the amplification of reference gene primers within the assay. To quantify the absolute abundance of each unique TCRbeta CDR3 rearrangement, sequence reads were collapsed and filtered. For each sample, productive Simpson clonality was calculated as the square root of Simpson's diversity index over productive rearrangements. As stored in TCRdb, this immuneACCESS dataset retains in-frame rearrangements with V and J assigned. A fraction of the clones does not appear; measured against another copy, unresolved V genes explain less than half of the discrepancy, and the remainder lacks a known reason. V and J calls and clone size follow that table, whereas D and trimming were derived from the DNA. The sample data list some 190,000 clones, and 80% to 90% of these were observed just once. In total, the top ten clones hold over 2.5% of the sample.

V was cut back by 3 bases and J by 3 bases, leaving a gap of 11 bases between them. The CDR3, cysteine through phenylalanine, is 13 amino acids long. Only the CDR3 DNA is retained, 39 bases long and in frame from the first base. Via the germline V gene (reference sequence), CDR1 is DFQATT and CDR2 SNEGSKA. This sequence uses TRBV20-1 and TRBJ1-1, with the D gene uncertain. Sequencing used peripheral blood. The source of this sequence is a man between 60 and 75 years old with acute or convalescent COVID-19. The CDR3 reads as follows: CSASGEADTEAFF. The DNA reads TGCAGTGCTAGTGGGGAGGCGGACACTGAAGCTTTCTTT.